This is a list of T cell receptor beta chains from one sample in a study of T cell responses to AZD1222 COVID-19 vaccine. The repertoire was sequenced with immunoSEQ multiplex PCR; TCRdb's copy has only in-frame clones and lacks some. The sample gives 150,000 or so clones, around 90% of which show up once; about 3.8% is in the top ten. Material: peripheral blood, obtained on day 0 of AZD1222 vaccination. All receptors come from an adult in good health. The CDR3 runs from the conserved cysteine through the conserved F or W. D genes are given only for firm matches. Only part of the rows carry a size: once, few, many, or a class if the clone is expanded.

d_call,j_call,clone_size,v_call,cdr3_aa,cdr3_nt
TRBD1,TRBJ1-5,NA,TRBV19,CASSMRDREGQPQHF,TGTGCCAGTAGTATGAGGGACAGGGAGGGTCAGCCCCAGCATTTT
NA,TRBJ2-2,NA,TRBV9,CASSPTGRRNTGELFF,TGTGCCAGCAGCCCGACTGGGCGGAGGAACACCGGGGAGCTGTTTTTT
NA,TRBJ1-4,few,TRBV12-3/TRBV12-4,CASSLARTFF,TGTGCCAGCAGTTTAGCCCGGACGTTTTTT
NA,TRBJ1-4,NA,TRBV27,CASSLVPAVWSNEKLFF,TGTGCCAGCAGTTTAGTACCGGCCGTCTGGAGTAATGAAAAACTGTTTTTT
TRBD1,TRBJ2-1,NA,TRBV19,CASREPGTGDYNEQFF,TGTGCCAGTAGGGAACCCGGGACAGGGGATTACAATGAGCAGTTCTTC
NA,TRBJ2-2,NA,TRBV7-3,CASSLPSKLANTGELFF,TGTGCCAGCAGCTTACCCTCCAAACTAGCGAACACCGGGGAGCTGTTTTTT
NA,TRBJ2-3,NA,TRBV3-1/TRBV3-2,CASSQVGGTQYF,TGTGCCAGCAGCCAAGTAGGCGGTACGCAGTATTTT
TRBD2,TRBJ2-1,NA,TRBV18,CASSPTSGRGSSYNEQFF,TGTGCCAGCTCCCCGACTAGCGGGAGAGGTTCCTCCTACAATGAGCAGTTCTTC
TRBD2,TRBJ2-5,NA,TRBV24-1,CAVGLAGGRLGQETQYF,TGTGCCGTGGGGCTAGCGGGAGGGCGGCTGGGCCAAGAGACCCAGTACTTC
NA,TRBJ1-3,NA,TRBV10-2,CASFPGSSGNTIYF,TGCGCCAGTTTCCCGGGGAGCTCTGGAAACACCATATATTTT
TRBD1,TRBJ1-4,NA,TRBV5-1,CASKSGTGSNEKLFF,TGCGCCAGCAAATCCGGGACAGGGTCTAATGAAAAACTGTTTTTT
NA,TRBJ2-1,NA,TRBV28,CASSLRWEQFF,TGTGCCAGCAGTTTAAGGTGGGAGCAGTTCTTC
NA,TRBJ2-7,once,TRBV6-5,CASSYSTGYEQYF,TGTGCCAGCAGTTACTCGACCGGCTACGAGCAGTACTTC
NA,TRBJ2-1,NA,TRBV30,CAWSRSGYNEQFF,TGTGCCTGGTCGAGGAGTGGCTACAATGAGCAGTTCTTC
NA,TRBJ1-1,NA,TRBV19,CASSIGVYEAFF,TGTGCCAGTAGTATCGGGGTCTATGAAGCTTTCTTT
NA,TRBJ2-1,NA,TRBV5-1,CASRPGRAGYNEQFF,TGCGCCAGCAGACCCGGCAGGGCAGGCTACAATGAGCAGTTCTTC
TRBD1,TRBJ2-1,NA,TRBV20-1,CSASVGTGARRKQFF,TGCAGTGCTAGTGTCGGGACAGGGGCCCGGCGTAAGCAGTTCTTC
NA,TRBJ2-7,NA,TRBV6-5,CASSLGPSLSNEQYF,TGTGCCAGCAGTCTCGGACCCAGCCTCAGTAACGAGCAGTACTTC
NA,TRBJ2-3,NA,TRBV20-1,CSAPSITAQYF,TGCAGTGCTCCCTCGATAACGGCGCAGTATTTT
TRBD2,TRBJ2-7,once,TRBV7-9,CASSGLDPAYEQYF,TGTGCCAGCAGTGGACTAGACCCGGCGTACGAGCAGTACTTC
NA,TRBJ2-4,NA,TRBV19,CASQNRIDKNIQYF,TGTGCCAGCCAGAACAGGATTGACAAAAACATTCAGTACTTC
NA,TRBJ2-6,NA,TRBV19,CASSYGWQSGANVLTF,TGTGCCAGTAGTTACGGTTGGCAATCTGGGGCCAACGTCCTGACTTTC
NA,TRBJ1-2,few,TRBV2,CASSDRLSQNGYTF,TGTGCCAGCAGTGACAGACTATCACAGAATGGCTACACCTTC
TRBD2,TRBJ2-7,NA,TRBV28,CASRGGAGVWAEQYF,TGTGCCAGCAGGGGGGGAGCGGGAGTCTGGGCGGAGCAGTACTTC
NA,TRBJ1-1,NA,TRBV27,CASSLFGREAFF,TGTGCCAGCAGTTTATTCGGCAGGGAAGCTTTCTTT
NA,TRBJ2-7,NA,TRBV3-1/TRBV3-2,CASSLAPGASYEQYF,TGTGCCAGCAGCCTAGCACCGGGGGCGTCCTACGAGCAGTACTTC
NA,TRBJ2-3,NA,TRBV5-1,CASSLDRPLDTQYF,TGCGCCAGCAGCTTAGACAGGCCCTTAGATACGCAGTATTTT
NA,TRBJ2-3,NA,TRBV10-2,CASSEWSGDTQYF,TGCGCCAGCAGTGAGTGGTCGGGAGATACGCAGTATTTT
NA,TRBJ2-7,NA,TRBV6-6,CASRHTGREQYF,TGTGCCAGCAGACACACAGGGCGCGAGCAGTACTTC